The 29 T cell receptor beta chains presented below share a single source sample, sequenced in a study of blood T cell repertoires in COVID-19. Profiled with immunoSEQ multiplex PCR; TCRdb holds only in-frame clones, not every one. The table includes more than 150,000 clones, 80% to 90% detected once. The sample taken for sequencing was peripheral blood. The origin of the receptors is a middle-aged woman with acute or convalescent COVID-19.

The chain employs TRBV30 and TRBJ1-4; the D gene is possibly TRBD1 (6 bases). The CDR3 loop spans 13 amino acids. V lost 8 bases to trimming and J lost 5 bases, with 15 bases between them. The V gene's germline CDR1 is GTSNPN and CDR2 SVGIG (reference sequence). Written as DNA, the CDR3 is TGTGCCGGAGCCCGGGACAAGAATGAAAAACTGTTTTTT. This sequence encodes CAGARDKNEKLFF.

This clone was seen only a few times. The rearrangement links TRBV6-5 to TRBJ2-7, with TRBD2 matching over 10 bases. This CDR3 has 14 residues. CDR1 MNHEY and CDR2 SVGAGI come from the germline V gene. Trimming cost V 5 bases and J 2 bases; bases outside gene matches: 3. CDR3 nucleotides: TGTGCCAGCAGTCGAGGGACTAGCGCCTACGAGCAGTACTTC. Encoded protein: CASSRGTSAYEQYF.

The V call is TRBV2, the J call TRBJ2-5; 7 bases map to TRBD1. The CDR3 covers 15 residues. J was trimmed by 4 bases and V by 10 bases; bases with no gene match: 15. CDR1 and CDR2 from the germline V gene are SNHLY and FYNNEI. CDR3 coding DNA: TGTGCCAACGACCTCAGGGGGAGTGAGGGAGAGACCCAGTACTTC. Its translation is CANDLRGSEGETQYF. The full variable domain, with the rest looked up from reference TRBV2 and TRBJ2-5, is EPEVTQTPSHQVTQMGQEVILRCVPISNHLYFYWYRQILGQKVEFLVSFYNNEISEKSEIFDDQFSVERPDGSNFTLKIRSTKLEDSAMYFCANDLRGSEGETQYFGPGTRLLVL.

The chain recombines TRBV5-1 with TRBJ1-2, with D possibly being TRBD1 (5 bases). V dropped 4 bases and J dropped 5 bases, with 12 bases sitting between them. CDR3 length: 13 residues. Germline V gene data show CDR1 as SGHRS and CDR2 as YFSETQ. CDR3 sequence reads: CASSGAGYYGYTF. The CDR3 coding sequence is TGCGCCAGCAGCGGAGCAGGGTATTATGGCTACACCTTC.

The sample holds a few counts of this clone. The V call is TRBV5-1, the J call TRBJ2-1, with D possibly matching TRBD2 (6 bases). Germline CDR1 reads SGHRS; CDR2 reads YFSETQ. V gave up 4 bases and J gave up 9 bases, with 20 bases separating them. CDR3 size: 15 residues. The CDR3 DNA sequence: TGCGCCAGCAGCCCCGAGGTAGCGGCCCTAGGTGAGCAGTTCTTC. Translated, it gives CASSPEVAALGEQFF.

The CDR3 region is CARSLRVSLSPLHF. The CDR3 coding sequence is TGTGCCAGAAGCTTACGGGTTTCTCTTTCACCCCTCCACTTT. V gene TRBV5-3 combines with J gene TRBJ1-6; no reliable D call. TRBV5-3 qualifies as an ORF whose function is uncertain. V was trimmed by 2 bases and J by 9 bases, leaving 12 bases between them. This CDR3 contains 14 residues.

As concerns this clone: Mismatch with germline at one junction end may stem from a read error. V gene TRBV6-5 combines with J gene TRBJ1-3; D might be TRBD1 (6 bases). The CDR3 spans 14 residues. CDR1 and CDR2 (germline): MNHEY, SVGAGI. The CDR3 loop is CASRRGSDSRKVDF. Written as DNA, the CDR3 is TGTGCCAGCAGGCGCGGATCGGACAGCCGTAAGGTGGATTTT.

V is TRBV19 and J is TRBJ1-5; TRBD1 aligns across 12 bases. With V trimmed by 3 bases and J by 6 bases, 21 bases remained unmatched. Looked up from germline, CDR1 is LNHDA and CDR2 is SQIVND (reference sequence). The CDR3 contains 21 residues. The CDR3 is CASSIAYSIGTGGAKGQPQHF. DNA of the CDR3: TGTGCCAGTAGTATCGCTTACTCTATCGGGACAGGGGGCGCGAAGGGTCAGCCCCAGCATTTT. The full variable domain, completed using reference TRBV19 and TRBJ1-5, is DGGITQSPKYLFRKEGQNVTLSCEQNLNHDAMYWYRQDPGQGLRLIYYSQIVNDFQKGDIAEGYSVSREKKESFPLTVTSAQKNPTAFYLCASSIAYSIGTGGAKGQPQHFGDGTRLSIL.

The CDR3 bases are TGTGCCGGCGGGGGACTTTTGGACTATGGCTACACCTTC. This gives the protein CAGGGLLDYGYTF. The chain combines TRBV6-4 with TRBJ1-2, with D possibly being TRBD1 (5 bases). With 11 bases removed from V and 3 bases from J, the gap between germline ends came to 16 bases. CDR1 is MRHNA and CDR2 is SNTAGT in the germline V gene. There are 13 residues in the CDR3.

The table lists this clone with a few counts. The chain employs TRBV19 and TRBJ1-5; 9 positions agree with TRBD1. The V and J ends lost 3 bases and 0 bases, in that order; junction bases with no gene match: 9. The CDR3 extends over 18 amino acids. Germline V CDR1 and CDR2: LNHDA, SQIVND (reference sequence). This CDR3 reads CASSIGTGQVYSNQPQHF. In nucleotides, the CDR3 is TGTGCCAGTAGTATCGGGACAGGGCAAGTTTATAGCAATCAGCCCCAGCATTTT. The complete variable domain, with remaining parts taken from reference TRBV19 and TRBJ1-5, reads DGGITQSPKYLFRKEGQNVTLSCEQNLNHDAMYWYRQDPGQGLRLIYYSQIVNDFQKGDIAEGYSVSREKKESFPLTVTSAQKNPTAFYLCASSIGTGQVYSNQPQHFGDGTRLSIL.

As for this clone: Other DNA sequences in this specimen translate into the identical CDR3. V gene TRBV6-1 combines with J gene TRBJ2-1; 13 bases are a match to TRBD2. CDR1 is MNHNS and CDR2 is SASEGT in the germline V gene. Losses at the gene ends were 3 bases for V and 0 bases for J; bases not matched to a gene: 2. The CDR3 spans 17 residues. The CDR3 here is CASSETSGGSSYNEQFF. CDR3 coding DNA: TGTGCCAGCAGTGAGACTAGCGGGGGGAGCTCCTACAATGAGCAGTTCTTC.

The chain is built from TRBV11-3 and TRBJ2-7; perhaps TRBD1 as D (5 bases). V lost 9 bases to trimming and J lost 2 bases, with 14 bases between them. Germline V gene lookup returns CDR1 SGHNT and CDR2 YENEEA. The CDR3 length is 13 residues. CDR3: CASSIGRAYEQYF. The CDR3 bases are TGTGCCAGTTCAATAGGCAGGGCCTACGAGCAGTACTTC.

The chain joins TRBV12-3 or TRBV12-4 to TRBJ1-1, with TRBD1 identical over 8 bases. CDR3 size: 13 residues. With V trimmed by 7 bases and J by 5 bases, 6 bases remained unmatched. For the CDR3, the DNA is TGTGCCAGCACGGGGACAGGCCGAACTGAAGCTTTCTTT. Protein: CASTGTGRTEAFF.

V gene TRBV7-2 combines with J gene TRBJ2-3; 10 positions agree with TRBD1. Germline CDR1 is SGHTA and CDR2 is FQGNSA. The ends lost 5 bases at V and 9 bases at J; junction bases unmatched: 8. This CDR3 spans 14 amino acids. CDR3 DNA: TGTGCCAGCAGCGCACGAAGGACAGGGGGGACGCAGTATTTT. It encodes CASSARRTGGTQYF.

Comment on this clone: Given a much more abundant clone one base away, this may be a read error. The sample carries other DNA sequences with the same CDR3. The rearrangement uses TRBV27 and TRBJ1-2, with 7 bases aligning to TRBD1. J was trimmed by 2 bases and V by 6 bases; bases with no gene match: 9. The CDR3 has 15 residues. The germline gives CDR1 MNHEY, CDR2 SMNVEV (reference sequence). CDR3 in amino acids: CASRKKGQRNYGYTF. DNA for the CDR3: TGTGCCAGCAGAAAAAAGGGACAGAGAAACTATGGCTACACCTTC.

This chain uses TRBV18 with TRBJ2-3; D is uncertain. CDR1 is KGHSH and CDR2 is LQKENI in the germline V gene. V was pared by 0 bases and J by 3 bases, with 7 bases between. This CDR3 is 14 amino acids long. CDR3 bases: TGTGCCAGCTCACCACCTTTTCCGACAGATACGCAGTATTTT. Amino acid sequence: CASSPPFPTDTQYF.

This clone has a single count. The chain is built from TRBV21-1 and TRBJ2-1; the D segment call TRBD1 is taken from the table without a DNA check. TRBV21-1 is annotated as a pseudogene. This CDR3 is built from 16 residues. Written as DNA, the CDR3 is TGTGCCAGCAGCAAGATCGACAGGGAGAGGTACAATGAGCAGTTCTTC. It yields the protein CASSKIDRERYNEQFF.

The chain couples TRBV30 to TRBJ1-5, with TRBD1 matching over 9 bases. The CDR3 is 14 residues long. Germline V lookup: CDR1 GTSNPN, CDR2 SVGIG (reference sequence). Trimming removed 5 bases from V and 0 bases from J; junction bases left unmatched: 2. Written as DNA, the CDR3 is TGTGCCTGGGACAGGGGGAATAGCAATCAGCCCCAGCATTTT. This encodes CAWDRGNSNQPQHF.

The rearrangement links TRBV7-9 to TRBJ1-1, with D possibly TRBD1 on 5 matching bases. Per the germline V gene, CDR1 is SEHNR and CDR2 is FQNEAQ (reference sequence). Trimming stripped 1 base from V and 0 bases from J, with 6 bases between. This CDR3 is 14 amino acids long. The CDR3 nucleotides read TGTGCCAGCAGCTTAGGGACAATGAACACTGAAGCTTTCTTT. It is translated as CASSLGTMNTEAFF. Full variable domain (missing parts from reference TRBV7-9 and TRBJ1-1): DTGVSQNPRHKITKRGQNVTFRCDPISEHNRLYWYRQTLGQGPEFLTYFQNEAQLEKSRLLSDRFSAERPKGSFSTLEIQRTEQGDSAMYLCASSLGTMNTEAFFGQGTRLTVV.

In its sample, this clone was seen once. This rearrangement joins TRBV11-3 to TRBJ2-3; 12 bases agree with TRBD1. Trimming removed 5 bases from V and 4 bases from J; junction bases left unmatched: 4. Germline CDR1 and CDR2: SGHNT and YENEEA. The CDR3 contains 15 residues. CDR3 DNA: TGTGCCAGCAGCGTGGGACAGGGGGCCTCAGATACGCAGTATTTT. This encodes CASSVGQGASDTQYF.

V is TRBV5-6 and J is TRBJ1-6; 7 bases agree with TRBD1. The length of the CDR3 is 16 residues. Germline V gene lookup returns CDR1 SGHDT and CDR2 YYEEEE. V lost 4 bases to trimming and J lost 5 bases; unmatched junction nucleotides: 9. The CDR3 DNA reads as TGTGCCAGCAGCCTCGGGCCGGGACAGAATAATTCACCCCTCCACTTT. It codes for CASSLGPGQNNSPLHF.

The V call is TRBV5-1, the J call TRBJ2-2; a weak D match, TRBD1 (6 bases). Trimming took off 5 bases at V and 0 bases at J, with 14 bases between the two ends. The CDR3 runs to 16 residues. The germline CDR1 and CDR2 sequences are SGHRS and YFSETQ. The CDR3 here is CASRDAGTPNTGELFF. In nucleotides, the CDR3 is TGCGCCAGCAGGGATGCCGGGACACCGAACACCGGGGAGCTGTTTTTT.

The CDR3 reads CASSTVDWRTSVTLTSYEQYF. CDR3 nucleotide sequence: TGTGCCAGTAGTACCGTAGATTGGAGGACTAGCGTCACCCTCACCTCCTACGAGCAGTACTTC. The gene calls are TRBV19 and TRBJ2-7; 9 bases are a match to TRBD2. Germline V gene data show CDR1 as LNHDA and CDR2 as SQIVND (reference sequence). The V segment lost 4 bases and the J segment 0 bases; nucleotides outside the gene matches: 22. This CDR3 is built from 21 residues.

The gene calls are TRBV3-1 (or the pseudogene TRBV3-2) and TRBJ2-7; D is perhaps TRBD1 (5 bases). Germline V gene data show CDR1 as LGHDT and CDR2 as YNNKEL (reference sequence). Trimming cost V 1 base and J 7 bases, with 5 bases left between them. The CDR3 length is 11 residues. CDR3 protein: CASSQAGEQYF. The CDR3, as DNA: TGTGCCAGCAGCCAAGCAGGGGAGCAGTACTTC.

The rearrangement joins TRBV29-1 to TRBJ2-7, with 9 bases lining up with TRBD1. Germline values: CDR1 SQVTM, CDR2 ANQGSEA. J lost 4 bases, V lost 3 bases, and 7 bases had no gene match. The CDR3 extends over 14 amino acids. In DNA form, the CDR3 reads TGCAGCGTTGAGGGGACAGGGAGTGAATACGAGCAGTACTTC. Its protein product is CSVEGTGSEYEQYF.

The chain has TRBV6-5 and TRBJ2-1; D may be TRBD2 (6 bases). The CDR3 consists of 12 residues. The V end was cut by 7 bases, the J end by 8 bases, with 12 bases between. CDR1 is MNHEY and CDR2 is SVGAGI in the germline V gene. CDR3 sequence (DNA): TGTGCCAGCACCTCAGCGGGTTATGAGCAGTTCTTC. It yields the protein CASTSAGYEQFF.

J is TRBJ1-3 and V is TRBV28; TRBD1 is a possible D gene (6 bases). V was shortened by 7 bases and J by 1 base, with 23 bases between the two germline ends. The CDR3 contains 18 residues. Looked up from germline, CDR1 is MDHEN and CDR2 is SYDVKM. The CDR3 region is CASIQTMGALISGNTIYF. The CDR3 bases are TGTGCCAGCATCCAAACTATGGGGGCCCTTATTTCTGGAAACACCATATATTTT.

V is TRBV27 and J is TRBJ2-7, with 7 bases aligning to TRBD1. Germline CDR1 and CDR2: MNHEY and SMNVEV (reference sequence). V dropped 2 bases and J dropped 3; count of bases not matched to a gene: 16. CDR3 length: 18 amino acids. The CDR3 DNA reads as TGTGCCAGCAGTTTACGGCCCACCTTACAGGGGCTTGGCTACGAGCAGTACTTC. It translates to CASSLRPTLQGLGYEQYF.

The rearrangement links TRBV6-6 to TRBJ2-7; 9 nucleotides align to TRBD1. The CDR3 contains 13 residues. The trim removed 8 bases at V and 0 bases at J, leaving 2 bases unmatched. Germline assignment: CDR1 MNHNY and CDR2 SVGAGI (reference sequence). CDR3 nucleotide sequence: TGTGCCAGCGGACAGGGGAACTCCTACGAGCAGTACTTC. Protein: CASGQGNSYEQYF.